What follows are 30 T cell receptor beta chains derived from one specimen sequenced in a study of response to subunit inactivated influenza vaccine. In TCRdb, the RT-PCR reads were re-called with MiXCR into one record per CDR3 protein. The sample has fewer than 600,000 distinct CDR3 sequences, approximately 7.2% seen once. The sample here was PBMCs from blood, taken less than 30 months after vaccination. These receptors all stem from a man in his fifties or sixties who received an inactivated influenza vaccine.

The rearrangement joins TRBV5-1 to TRBJ2-7; 7 nucleotides align to TRBD2. The CDR3 has 14 amino acids. Trimming removed 5 bases from V and 1 base from J; junction bases left unmatched: 6. Looked up from germline, CDR1 is SGHRS and CDR2 is YFSETQ. CDR3 in amino acids: CASRWEGRSYEQYF. The CDR3 nucleotides are TGCGCCAGCAGATGGGAGGGCAGATCCTACGAGCAGTACTTC.

This clonotype was seen a few times. V gene TRBV29-1 combines with J gene TRBJ2-5; TRBD1 agrees at 11 bases. Looked up from germline, CDR1 is SQVTM and CDR2 is ANQGSEA. The V gene end was trimmed by 3 bases and the J gene end by 5 bases; junction bases not matched to a gene: 5. The CDR3 loop spans 14 amino acids. This CDR3 is CSVDTGQGVETQYF. Written as DNA, the CDR3 is TGCAGCGTTGACACGGGACAGGGGGTGGAGACCCAGTACTTC.

There are a few counts of this clonotype. The V gene is TRBV4-2, the J gene TRBJ1-1; D gene ambiguous. V lost 0 bases and J lost 7, with 15 bases in between. CDR3 length: 15 amino acids. CDR1 and CDR2 (germline): LGHNA, YNFKEQ. The CDR3 here is CASSQDHSSTHEAFF. The CDR3 nucleotides read TGTGCCAGCAGCCAAGATCACAGCTCGACCCATGAAGCTTTCTTT.

This clonotype was counted only a few times. The rearrangement joins TRBV4-1 to TRBJ1-2, with no clear D. V was shortened by 0 bases and J by 0 bases, with 11 bases between the two germline ends. This CDR3 spans 16 amino acids. Germline CDR1 is MGHRA and CDR2 is YSYEKL. In nucleotides, the CDR3 is TGCGCCAGCAGCCAAGATATGGGCACAGCTAACTATGGCTACACCTTC. Amino acid sequence: CASSQDMGTANYGYTF.

The rearrangement links TRBV5-5 to TRBJ2-7; D is possibly TRBD2 (6 bases). Germline loops: CDR1 SGHKS, CDR2 YYEKEE (reference sequence). Trimming left V 6 bases short and J 2 bases short, with 18 bases between. The CDR3 has 15 residues. CDR3 bases: TGTGCCAGCATCCCCGGCCTCGGAGGGACCTACGAGCAGTACTTC. Amino acids: CASIPGLGGTYEQYF.

The chain carries TRBV28 and TRBJ1-2; tentative D call: TRBD1 (5 bases). Germline V gene lookup returns CDR1 MDHEN and CDR2 SYDVKM. V was pared by 6 bases and J by 5 bases, with 19 bases between. The CDR3 contains 15 residues. The CDR3 here is CASRKTGTRGYGYTF. The DNA of the CDR3 is TGTGCCAGCAGGAAGACCGGGACCAGAGGGTATGGCTACACCTTC.

The V gene is TRBV18, the J gene TRBJ1-5; D gene unclear. The V end lost 2 bases, the J end lost 4 bases, and 12 bases lay between the germline ends. The CDR3 totals 15 residues. The germline gives CDR1 KGHSH, CDR2 LQKENI. CDR3 sequence: CASSPRGSRNQPQHF. CDR3 coding DNA: TGTGCCAGCTCACCAAGAGGGTCTAGGAATCAGCCCCAGCATTTT.

In its sample, this clonotype was seen a few times. V and J are TRBV4-2 and TRBJ2-1, with 13 bases fitting TRBD2. This CDR3 has 16 residues. In germline, CDR1 is LGHNA, CDR2 YNFKEQ. V shed 3 bases and J 10 bases; nucleotides not matched to a gene: 9. The CDR3 bases are TGTGCCAGCAGCCACCGAACTAGCGGGGGGGCAGTGGAGCAGTTCTTC. Its protein product is CASSHRTSGGAVEQFF.

In this sample, this clonotype turned up many times. The chain combines TRBV9 with TRBJ1-1; TRBD1 matches 9 bases. Germline V CDR1 and CDR2: SGDLS, YYNGEE. The ends lost 7 bases at V and 1 base at J; junction bases unmatched: 5. The CDR3 contains 14 residues. CDR3 coding DNA: TGTGCCAGCTCACAGGGGGCTGGGAACACTGAAGCTTTCTTT. This sequence encodes CASSQGAGNTEAFF.

In its sample, this clonotype was seen many times. The chain is built from TRBV3-1 and TRBJ1-2, with D perhaps matching TRBD1 (6 bases). CDR1 and CDR2 (germline): LGHDT, YNNKEL (reference sequence). Trimming removed 6 bases at V and 5 bases at J, with 16 bases between. The CDR3 spans 14 residues. CDR3 region: CASRDSGTPYGYTF. CDR3 in DNA: TGTGCCAGCAGGGACTCCGGGACACCTTATGGCTACACCTTC.

This clonotype has just a few counts. The rearrangement uses TRBV7-9 and TRBJ1-4; TRBD1 agrees at 9 bases. Per the germline V gene, CDR1 is SEHNR and CDR2 is FQNEAQ (reference sequence). The V gene end was trimmed by 1 base and the J gene end by 7 bases; junction bases not matched to a gene: 4. CDR3 length equals 15 residues. The CDR3 sequence is CASSLDLTGGEKLFF. The CDR3 nucleotides read TGTGCCAGCAGCTTAGATCTGACAGGGGGTGAAAAACTGTTTTTT.

This clonotype was seen a handful of times. The chain employs TRBV13 and TRBJ2-3; no firm D call. V was cut by 1 base and J by 1 base, with 15 bases left in between. The CDR3 sequence is 17 residues long. Germline V gene data show CDR1 as PRHDT and CDR2 as FYEKMQ (reference sequence). CDR3 sequence: CASSLALPLLGTDTQYF. The CDR3 region has the DNA TGTGCCAGCAGCTTAGCCCTCCCTTTACTCGGCACAGATACGCAGTATTTT.

The V gene is TRBV6-2 or TRBV6-3, the J gene TRBJ1-2; 9 nucleotides agree with TRBD1. CDR1 is MNHEY, CDR2 SVGEGT, per germline. V lost 6 bases to trimming and J lost 4 bases; unmatched junction nucleotides: 9. The CDR3 has 15 amino acids. CDR3 in DNA: TGTGCCAGCAGCCCCCCCGGGACAGGGATCTATGGCTACACCTTC. It translates to CASSPPGTGIYGYTF.

This clonotype appeared many times. At one end the junction does not follow the germline gene, possibly because of a read error. The rearrangement uses TRBV7-2 and TRBJ1-1; TRBD1 agrees at 9 bases. CDR3 size: 15 residues. From germline, CDR1 is SGHTA and CDR2 FQGNSA. The CDR3: CASSLEGQGGTEAFF. CDR3 bases: TGCGCCAGCAGCTTGGAGGGACAGGGCGGAACTGAAGCTTTCTTT.

The rearrangement uses TRBV4-2 and TRBJ1-2; D possibly corresponds to TRBD1 (5 bases). The CDR3 totals 15 residues. The V and J ends lost 3 bases and 2 bases respectively, with 13 bases between them. Germline V gene lookup returns CDR1 LGHNA and CDR2 YNFKEQ. The CDR3 DNA sequence: TGTGCCAGCAGCCATTCAGACAGTGCAAACTATGGCTACACCTTC. Its translation: CASSHSDSANYGYTF.

A few counts support this clonotype. The rearrangement links TRBV25-1 to TRBJ1-6; unclear D gene. The germline V gene encodes CDR1 MGHDK and CDR2 SYGVNS. The V end lost 6 bases, the J end lost 6 bases, and 15 bases lay between the germline ends. The CDR3 runs to 15 residues. The CDR3 is CASRRRGVGNSPLHF. The CDR3 nucleotides read TGTGCCAGCAGAAGAAGAGGAGTGGGTAATTCACCCCTCCACTTT.

The chain has TRBV5-6 and TRBJ2-5; D unresolved. This CDR3 region has 12 residues. Trimming shortened V by 4 bases and J by 7 bases, and 11 bases separated the two germline ends. Per the germline V gene, CDR1 is SGHDT and CDR2 is YYEEEE. In DNA form, the CDR3 reads TGTGCCAGCAGCCCATTACTGGGGACCCAGTACTTC. This codes for CASSPLLGTQYF. The whole variable domain, filled in from reference TRBV5-6 and TRBJ2-5, reads DAGVTQSPTHLIKTRGQQVTLRCSPKSGHDTVSWYQQALGQGPQFIFQYYEEEERQRGNFPDRFSGHQFPNYSSELNVNALLLGDSALYLCASSPLLGTQYFGPGTRLLVL.

This clonotype was picked up a small number of times. The chain links TRBV6-1 to TRBJ2-1; 8 nucleotides line up with TRBD1. The germline V gene has CDR1 MNHNS and CDR2 SASEGT. Trimming cost V 2 bases and J 0 bases; bases outside gene matches: 15. The CDR3 covers 20 residues. CDR3 DNA sequence: TGTGCCAGCAGTGAAATAGGACAGGGTCACCGGGATACCTCCTACAATGAGCAGTTCTTC. The encoded protein is CASSEIGQGHRDTSYNEQFF.

The rearrangement joins TRBV28 to TRBJ2-1; 7 positions agree with TRBD2. CDR3 size: 14 residues. CDR1 and CDR2 (germline): MDHEN, SYDVKM. J lost 3 bases, V lost 7 bases, and 6 bases had no gene match. The CDR3 is CASIPSGRYNEQFF. The DNA of the CDR3 is TGTGCCAGCATACCTAGCGGACGCTACAATGAGCAGTTCTTC.

This clonotype was picked up a small number of times. As DNA, the CDR3 is TGTGCCAGCAGTTACTCGATAGGGGGGGCATCGGTCCTAGCCAAAAACATTCAGTACTTC. Encoded protein: CASSYSIGGASVLAKNIQYF. The rearrangement links TRBV6-2 or TRBV6-3 to TRBJ2-4, with D perhaps TRBD2 (7 bases). The CDR3 contains 20 residues. Trimming took 0 bases from V and 0 from J, leaving 21 bases between them. Germline V gene data show CDR1 as MNHEY and CDR2 as SVGEGT.

The gene calls are TRBV7-2 and TRBJ1-2, with TRBD1 matching 9 bases. Germline V gene sequence: CDR1 SGHTA, CDR2 FQGNSA. Unmatched junction bases numbered 8, after V lost 2 bases and J lost 4 bases. The CDR3 runs 16 residues. In DNA, the CDR3 is TGTGCCAGCAGCTTAAGTCTTGGGACAGGGACCTATGGCTACACCTTC. This gives the protein CASSLSLGTGTYGYTF. Variable domain in full (rest from reference TRBV7-2 and TRBJ1-2): GAGVSQSPSNKVTEKGKDVELRCDPISGHTALYWYRQSLGQGLEFLIYFQGNSAPDKSGLPSDRFSAERTGGSVSTLTIQRTQQEDSAVYLCASSLSLGTGTYGYTFGSGTRLTVV.

At least ten counts were recorded for this clonotype. The chain employs TRBV30 and TRBJ2-3; D is undetermined. V dropped 0 bases and J dropped 6 bases, with 4 bases sitting between them. The CDR3 spans 11 residues. Germline CDR1 GTSNPN, CDR2 SVGIG (reference sequence). The CDR3 nucleotides read TGTGCCTGGAGTGTACGTGATACGCAGTATTTT. Translation: CAWSVRDTQYF. Full variable domain (outside the CDR3, taken from reference TRBV30 and TRBJ2-3): SQTIHQWPATLVQPVGSPLSLECTVEGTSNPNLYWYRQAAGRGLQLLFYSVGIGQISSEVPQNLSASRPQDRQFILSSKKLLLSDSGFYLCAWSVRDTQYFGPGTRLTVL.

Ten or more counts support this clonotype. The chain joins TRBV12-3 or TRBV12-4 to TRBJ1-1; 8 nucleotides align to TRBD1. This CDR3 is built from 15 residues. V shed 2 bases and J 4 bases; nucleotides not matched to a gene: 6. The CDR3 nucleotides are TGTGCCAGCAGTTTATTAGCAGGGGGCTTCACTGAAGCTTTCTTT. It specifies CASSLLAGGFTEAFF.

This clonotype was found a few times. This rearrangement joins TRBV19 to TRBJ2-5, with D possibly being TRBD1 or TRBD2 (5 bases each). Germline V gives CDR1 LNHDA, CDR2 SQIVND (reference sequence). Trimming stripped 3 bases from V and 5 bases from J, with 16 bases between. The CDR3 is 15 amino acids. CDR3 in amino acids: CASSIRLGPLETQYF. The CDR3 DNA is TGTGCCAGTAGTATCAGGCTGGGACCACTGGAGACCCAGTACTTC.

The chain has TRBV24-1 and TRBJ2-5; D unresolved. Germline assignment: CDR1 KGHDR and CDR2 SFDVKD. Trimming left V 3 bases short and J 4 bases short, with 8 bases between. The CDR3 is made up of 13 amino acids. CDR3 in DNA: TGTGCCACCAGTGATACTAACCCAGAGACCCAGTACTTC. This codes for CATSDTNPETQYF.

This clonotype was found many times. The chain combines TRBV7-2 with TRBJ2-2; TRBD1 might be the D (6 bases). The germline gives CDR1 SGHTA, CDR2 FQGNSA. V was trimmed by 1 base and J by 5 bases, leaving 8 bases between them. The CDR3 is 14 residues long. CDR3 in DNA: TGTGCCAGCAGCTTAGAAAGGGGGACCGGGGAGCTGTTTTTT. Protein product: CASSLERGTGELFF. Full variable domain (rest looked up from reference TRBV7-2 and TRBJ2-2): GAGVSQSPSNKVTEKGKDVELRCDPISGHTALYWYRQSLGQGLEFLIYFQGNSAPDKSGLPSDRFSAERTGGSVSTLTIQRTQQEDSAVYLCASSLERGTGELFFGEGSRLTVL.

The chain has TRBV3-1 and TRBJ1-1; 7 bases fit TRBD1. V dropped 2 bases and J dropped 1; count of bases not matched to a gene: 4. The germline V gene encodes CDR1 LGHDT and CDR2 YNNKEL (reference sequence). The CDR3 length is 15 residues. CDR3 nucleotides: TGTGCCAGCAGCCAATTGACAGGGTGGAACACTGAAGCTTTCTTT. It encodes CASSQLTGWNTEAFF.

There are many counts of this clonotype. This chain joins TRBV7-2 and TRBJ2-3; tentative D call: TRBD1 (5 bases). From germline, CDR1 is SGHTA and CDR2 FQGNSA. V was cut by 1 base and J by 6 bases, with 8 bases left in between. The CDR3 contains 13 residues. CDR3 nucleotides: TGTGCCAGCAGCTTAGGCAGGGCGGATACGCAGTATTTT. Translation: CASSLGRADTQYF. Full variable domain (missing parts from reference TRBV7-2 and TRBJ2-3): GAGVSQSPSNKVTEKGKDVELRCDPISGHTALYWYRQSLGQGLEFLIYFQGNSAPDKSGLPSDRFSAERTGGSVSTLTIQRTQQEDSAVYLCASSLGRADTQYFGPGTRLTVL.

This clonotype was detected only a few times. The rearrangement links TRBV5-1 to TRBJ2-1; D possibly uses TRBD1 or TRBD2 (5 bases each). Between the trimmed V and J ends, which lost 4 bases and 6 bases, there was a span of 14 bases. Germline CDR1 reads SGHRS; CDR2 reads YFSETQ. The CDR3 has 14 amino acids. CDR3 nucleotides: TGCGCCAGCAGCGCGATCGGGACGGGCAATGAGCAGTTCTTC. Residues: CASSAIGTGNEQFF.

This clonotype was recorded a few times. The chain joins TRBV20-1 to TRBJ2-2; either TRBD1 or TRBD2 may fit D (6 bases each). This CDR3 spans 14 amino acids. The germline V and J ends were trimmed by 3 bases and 2 bases, with 10 bases remaining between them. Germline V lookup: CDR1 DFQATT, CDR2 SNEGSKA (reference sequence). The CDR3: CSASRGLNTGELFF. The CDR3 coding sequence is TGCAGTGCTAGCAGGGGACTCAACACCGGGGAGCTGTTTTTT.